What follows is one TCR beta chain and its context. Its specificity is not known. V lost 0 bases to trimming and J lost 0 bases, with 7 bases between them. Germline V lookup: CDR1 SGHRS, CDR2 YFSETQ. The CDR3 is made up of 15 amino acids. The libraries were made with immunoSEQ version 4 in survey mode. Sequenced by immunoSEQ multiplex PCR; TCRdb stores in-frame clones only, minus some. In the table there are around 42,000 clones, around 78% of which are singletons. The data are from a study of persistence of HIV-infected CD4 T cells. Study context: The sample holds CD4+ T cells responsive to CMV or HIV-1 Gag.

Cells were stimulated with overlapping HIV-1 Gag 15-mer peptides. CD40L-negative CD69-negative CD45RO-high memory CD4+ T cells were sorted as populations depleted of antigen-responding cells. Stimulated PBMCs had first been depleted of CD8+ T cells. For approximately 20 hours, CD8-depleted PBMCs received anti-CD28/CD49d costimulation, a CD40-blocking antibody and enfuvirtide. Study-wide points: Degenerate expanded CDR3beta sequences were enriched among CMV- and Gag-responding cells.

The rearrangement uses TRBV5-1 and TRBJ2-4; D not certain. The sample consisted of CD4+ T cells sorted from PBMCs after roughly 19-hour stimulation, taken from a patient who received antiretroviral therapy. This clonotype originated in an adult man with HIV who was CMV-seropositive. In nucleotides, the CDR3 is TGCGCCAGCAGCTTGGGACAACTAGCCAAAAACATTCAGTACTTC. The encoded protein is CASSLGQLAKNIQYF.